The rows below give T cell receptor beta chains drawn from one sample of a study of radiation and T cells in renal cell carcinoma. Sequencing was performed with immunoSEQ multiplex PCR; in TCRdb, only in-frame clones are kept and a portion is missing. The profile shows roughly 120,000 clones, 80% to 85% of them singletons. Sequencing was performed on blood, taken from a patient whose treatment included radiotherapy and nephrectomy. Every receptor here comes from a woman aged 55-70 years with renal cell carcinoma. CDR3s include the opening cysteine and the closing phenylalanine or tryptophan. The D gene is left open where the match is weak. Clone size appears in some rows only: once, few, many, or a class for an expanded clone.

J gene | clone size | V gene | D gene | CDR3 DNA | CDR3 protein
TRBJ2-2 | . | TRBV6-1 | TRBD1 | TGTGCCAGCAGTGAATACAGGGGGGCCGGGGAGCTGTTTTTT | CASSEYRGAGELFF
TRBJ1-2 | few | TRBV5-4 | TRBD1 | TGTGCCAGCAGCCCTGGACAGGGGGCGTGGGGCTACACCTTC | CASSPGQGAWGYTF
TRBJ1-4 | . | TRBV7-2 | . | TGTGCCAGCAGCTTTCTCCGGGGGAATGAAAAACTGTTTTTT | CASSFLRGNEKLFF
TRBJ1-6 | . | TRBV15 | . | TGTGCCACCCGGTCGGAATTCTATAATTCACCCCTCCACTTT | CATRSEFYNSPLHF
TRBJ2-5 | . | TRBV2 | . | TGTGCCAGCAGTGAGAGGGGAAAACCAGAGACCCAGTACTTC | CASSERGKPETQYF
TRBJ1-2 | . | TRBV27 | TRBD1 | TGTGCCAGCAGTTTAAGGGGACAGGGGGTGTCCTATGGCTACACCTTC | CASSLRGQGVSYGYTF
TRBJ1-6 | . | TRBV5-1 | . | TGCGCCAGCAGCTTGGAGACCCCAGGGCAGTCACCCCTCCACTTT | CASSLETPGQSPLHF
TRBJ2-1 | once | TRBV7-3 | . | TGTGCCAGCAGCCTGGACGCCAATGAGCAGTTCTTC | CASSLDANEQFF
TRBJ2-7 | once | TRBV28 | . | TGTGCCAGCAGTTTTAACGGACCCATACCCTACGAGCAGTACTTC | CASSFNGPIPYEQYF
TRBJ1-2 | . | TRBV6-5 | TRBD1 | TGTGCCAGCAGTTACACAGGGGGCTATGGCTACACCTTC | CASSYTGGYGYTF
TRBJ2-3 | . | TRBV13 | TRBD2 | TGTGCCAGCGGACACCTAGCGGGAGGGATAGCTTCGGACCCAGATACGCAGTATTTT | CASGHLAGGIASDPDTQYF
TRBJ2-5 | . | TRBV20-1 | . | TGCAGTGCTAGAGAAGAGACCCAGTACTTC | CSAREETQYF
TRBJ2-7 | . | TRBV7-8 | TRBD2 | TGTGCCAGCAGTCGTAAGCGGGAGAGCTCCTACGAGCAGTACTTC | CASSRKRESSYEQYF
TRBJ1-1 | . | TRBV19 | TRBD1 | TGTGCCAGTAGTATAGACTCTGGACAGGGCCGTGAAGCTTTCTTT | CASSIDSGQGREAFF
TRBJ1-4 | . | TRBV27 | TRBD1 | TGTGCCAGCAGTTTAATGGGACAGGCGTCTGAAAAACTGTTTTTT | CASSLMGQASEKLFF
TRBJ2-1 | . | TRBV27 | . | TGTGCCAGCAGTTTAGGGTTTCATAATGAGCAGTTCTTC | CASSLGFHNEQFF
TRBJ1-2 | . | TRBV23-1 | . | TGCGCCAGCAGTCATCAAGGACACTCAACCCTAAACTATGGCTACACCTTC | CASSHQGHSTLNYGYTF
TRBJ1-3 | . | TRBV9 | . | TGTGCCAGCAGAGGGGCTGGAAACACCATATATTTT | CASRGAGNTIYF